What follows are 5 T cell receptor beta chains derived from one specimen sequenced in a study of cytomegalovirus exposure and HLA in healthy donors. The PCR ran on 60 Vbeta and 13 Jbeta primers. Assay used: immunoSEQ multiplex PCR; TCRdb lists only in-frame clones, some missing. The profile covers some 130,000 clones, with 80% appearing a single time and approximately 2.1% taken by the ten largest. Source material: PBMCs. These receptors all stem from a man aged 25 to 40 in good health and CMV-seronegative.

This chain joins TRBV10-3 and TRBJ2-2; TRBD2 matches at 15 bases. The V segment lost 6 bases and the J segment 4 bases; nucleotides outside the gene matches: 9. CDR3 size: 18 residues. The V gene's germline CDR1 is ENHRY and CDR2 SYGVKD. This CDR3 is CAISAGTSGRNPTGELFF. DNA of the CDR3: TGTGCCATCAGCGCCGGGACTAGCGGGAGGAACCCCACCGGGGAGCTGTTTTTT.

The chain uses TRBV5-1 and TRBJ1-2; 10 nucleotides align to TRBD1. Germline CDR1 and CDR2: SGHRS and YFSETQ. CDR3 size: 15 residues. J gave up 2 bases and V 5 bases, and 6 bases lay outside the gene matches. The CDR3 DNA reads TGCGCCAGCAGACCCCGGGACAGGGGAAACTATGGCTACACCTTC. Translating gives CASRPRDRGNYGYTF. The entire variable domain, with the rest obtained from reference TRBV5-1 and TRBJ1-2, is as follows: KAGVTQTPRYLIKTRGQQVTLSCSPISGHRSVSWYQQTPGQGLQFLFEYFSETQRNKGNFPGRFSGRQFSNSRSEMNVSTLELGDSALYLCASRPRDRGNYGYTFGSGTRLTVV.

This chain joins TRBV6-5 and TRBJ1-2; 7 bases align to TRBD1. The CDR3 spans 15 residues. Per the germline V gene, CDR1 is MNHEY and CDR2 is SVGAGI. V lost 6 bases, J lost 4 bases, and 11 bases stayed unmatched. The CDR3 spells CASSRRGGAGYGYTF. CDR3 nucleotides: TGTGCCAGCAGCCGACGAGGGGGCGCGGGCTATGGCTACACCTTC.

The CDR3 bases are TGTGCCAGCACCCCGGGGGGAAGCAATCAGCCCCAGCATTTT. Amino acids: CASTPGGSNQPQHF. The V gene is TRBV28, the J gene TRBJ1-5, with D tentatively TRBD1 (5 bases). V shed 7 bases and J shed 1 base, with 11 bases lying between them. Germline V CDR1 and CDR2: MDHEN, SYDVKM. This CDR3 contains 14 residues.

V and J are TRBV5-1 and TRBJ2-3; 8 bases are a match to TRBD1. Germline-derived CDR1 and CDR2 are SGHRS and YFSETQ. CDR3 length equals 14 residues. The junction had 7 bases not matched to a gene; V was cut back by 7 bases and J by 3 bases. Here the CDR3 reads CASLRGRLTDTQYF. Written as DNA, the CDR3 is TGCGCCAGCCTCAGGGGGCGCTTGACAGATACGCAGTATTTT.